This TCR beta chain was observed in a study of blood T cell repertoires in COVID-19. Whole-study context: The United States, Italy and Spain provided the acute and convalescent COVID-19 samples. T cells, B-cell-depleted T cells, or PBMCs provided the cDNA or gDNA that served as material.

Original handling: Using reference gene primer amplification, nucleated cell counts were estimated. Clones were sequenced by immunoSEQ multiplex PCR, and TCRdb holds only the in-frame ones, with some missing. V, J and clone size derive from that table, while D and trimming were established from the DNA sequence. The sample has tens of thousands of clones, roughly 85% seen once. This CDR3 contains 12 residues. Trimming removed 5 bases at V and 6 bases at J, with 7 bases between. Per germline, CDR1 SGHAT and CDR2 FQNNGV. The sequence came from a man between 60 and 70 years old with acute or convalescent COVID-19. The chain links TRBV11-2 to TRBJ2-2; D unclear. The sample comprised peripheral blood. In nucleotides, the CDR3 is TGTGCCAGCAGCCCTGGGCCCGGGGAGCTGTTTTTT. Encoded protein: CASSPGPGELFF.